Listed here are 10 T cell receptor beta chains from one sample, sequenced in a study of blood T cell repertoires in COVID-19. Assay: immunoSEQ multiplex PCR; the TCRdb copy retains only in-frame clones and omits some. The sample shows roughly 150,000 clones, 86% of them seen only once. Sequencing was performed on PBMCs or T cells enriched from blood (not recorded which). The receptors here all came from a man aged 50-60 years who had recovered from COVID-19.

This chain uses TRBV2 with TRBJ2-4, with TRBD1 as a possible D gene (6 bases). Deletions cut 5 bases from V and 7 bases from J, with 9 bases between. Per the germline V gene, CDR1 is SNHLY and CDR2 is FYNNEI. This CDR3 is built from 12 residues. CDR3 protein: CASSQQGNIQYF. The DNA for the CDR3 is TGTGCCAGCAGTCAACAGGGCAACATTCAGTACTTC.

The CDR3 DNA sequence: TGTGCCTGGAGTCTCGGGACTGGACGCTACGAGCAGTACTTC. Protein product: CAWSLGTGRYEQYF. The chain recombines TRBV30 with TRBJ2-7, with a tentative D call TRBD2 (6 bases). Germline values: CDR1 GTSNPN, CDR2 SVGIG (reference sequence). V lost 2 bases and J lost 3, with 14 bases in between. This CDR3 has 14 amino acids.

The genes are TRBV4-3 and TRBJ2-1; 8 positions match TRBD1. From germline, CDR1 is LGHNA and CDR2 YSLEER. The length of the CDR3 is 16 residues. The V segment lost 0 bases and the J segment 5 bases; nucleotides outside the gene matches: 6. The CDR3 nucleotides are TGCGCCAGCAGCCAAGAGGACAGGGTTTATGACAATGAGCAGTTCTTC. Residues: CASSQEDRVYDNEQFF.

The chain employs TRBV30 and TRBJ2-7, with D maybe TRBD2 (7 bases). The CDR3 totals 14 residues. Germline V gene data show CDR1 as GTSNPN and CDR2 as SVGIG (reference sequence). V lost 2 bases and J 3 bases, leaving 14 bases between the germline ends. The chain's CDR3 is CAWSRGGGIYEQYF. The CDR3 nucleotides are TGTGCCTGGAGTAGGGGGGGAGGGATCTACGAGCAGTACTTC.

V usage is TRBV6-2 or TRBV6-3 and J usage is TRBJ1-2, with D perhaps TRBD1 (5 bases). Per the germline V gene, CDR1 is MNHEY and CDR2 is SVGEGT. Trimming shortened V by 0 bases and J by 6 bases, and 8 bases separated the two germline ends. The CDR3 totals 13 residues. The CDR3 here is CASSYSGQNGYTF. The CDR3 nucleotides read TGTGCCAGCAGTTACTCGGGGCAGAATGGCTACACCTTC.

The chain links TRBV11-2 to TRBJ1-1; D call uncertain. CDR3 length equals 14 residues. Germline-derived CDR1 and CDR2 are SGHAT and FQNNGV. V gave up 3 bases and J gave up 4 bases, with 12 bases separating them. The CDR3 nucleotides are TGTGCCAGCAGCTTGGCGTTAGGAGGCACTGAAGCTTTCTTT. Amino acids: CASSLALGGTEAFF. Drawing the rest from reference TRBV11-2 and TRBJ1-1, the complete variable domain is EAGVAQSPRYKIIEKRQSVAFWCNPISGHATLYWYQQILGQGPKLLIQFQNNGVVDDSQLPKDRFSAERLKGVDSTLKIQPAKLEDSAVYLCASSLALGGTEAFFGQGTRLTVV.

This clone was found a few times. This chain connects TRBV5-5 to TRBJ2-7; 9 bases agree with TRBD1. This CDR3 is built from 15 residues. Germline V CDR1 and CDR2: SGHKS, YYEKEE (reference sequence). J lost 0 bases, V lost 5 bases, and 6 bases had no gene match. CDR3 in amino acids: CASRPGTGTSYEQYF. In nucleotides, the CDR3 is TGTGCCAGCAGGCCCGGGACAGGGACCTCCTACGAGCAGTACTTC.

This clone was seen a few times. V usage is TRBV7-8 and J usage is TRBJ2-7; D is perhaps TRBD2 (5 bases). V was clipped by 5 bases and J by 0 bases, with 14 bases between them. The CDR3 runs to 15 residues. CDR1 is SGHVS and CDR2 is FQNEAQ in the germline V gene. The CDR3 here is CASSGNMDSSYEQYF. Here the CDR3 DNA reads TGTGCCAGCAGCGGGAACATGGACTCCTCCTACGAGCAGTACTTC.

The CDR3 nucleotides read TGCAGTGCTAGAGATACTTTAGAGCAGTTCTTC. It yields the protein CSARDTLEQFF. This chain uses TRBV20-1 with TRBJ2-1; D not certain. The germline gives CDR1 DFQATT, CDR2 SNEGSKA (reference sequence). The CDR3 sequence is 11 residues long. V was clipped by 0 bases and J by 10 bases, with 7 bases between them.

The V call is TRBV2, the J call TRBJ1-1, with D hard to call. Germline CDR1 reads SNHLY; CDR2 reads FYNNEI. The CDR3 runs 11 residues. V gave up 7 bases and J gave up 7 bases, with 10 bases separating them. CDR3 loop: CASMFAFEAFF. The CDR3 DNA is TGTGCCAGCATGTTTGCGTTTGAAGCTTTCTTT.